Detailed here is one T cell receptor beta chain. This record comes from a study of T cell changes during pregnancy in multiple sclerosis. The CDR3 runs to 15 residues. The V end was cut by 7 bases, the J end by 6 bases, with 19 bases between. CDR1 and CDR2 (germline): LNHDA, SQIVND (reference sequence). Sequencing used immunoSEQ multiplex PCR; TCRdb keeps in-frame clones, though not all of them. The sample holds about 69,000 clones, about nine tenths seen once. V is TRBV19 and J is TRBJ1-5; D is perhaps TRBD1 (6 bases). This receptor was obtained from a female donor with multiple sclerosis, enrolled in a pregnancy study. This material consisted of peripheral blood, taken before pregnancy. The CDR3 protein is CASTEGGGAGQPQHF. CDR3 bases: TGTGCCAGTACCGAGGGGGGGGGCGCGGGTCAGCCCCAGCATTTT.